The 11 T cell receptor beta chains in this list originate from one sample, sequenced in a study of T cell responses to AZD1222 COVID-19 vaccine. Measured with immunoSEQ multiplex PCR; TCRdb has only the in-frame clones, and not every one. The repertoire holds 150,000 to 200,000 clones, with roughly nine tenths as singletons. The material sequenced was peripheral blood, taken 28 days after the second AZD1222 dose. The receptor source for this set is an adult who received the AZD1222 COVID-19 vaccine.

The J gene is TRBJ2-1, the V gene TRBV11-3; 9 bases line up with TRBD1. The trim removed 4 bases at V and 10 bases at J, leaving 8 bases unmatched. This CDR3 spans 14 amino acids. CDR1 is SGHNT and CDR2 is YENEEA in the germline V gene. The CDR3, as DNA: TGTGCCAGCAGCTCCGGGACAGGGTTAAGCGAGCAGTTCTTC. Translated: CASSSGTGLSEQFF. Drawing the rest from reference TRBV11-3 and TRBJ2-1, the complete variable domain is EAGVVQSPRYKIIEKKQPVAFWCNPISGHNTLYWYLQNLGQGPELLIRYENEEAVDDSQLPKDRFSAERLKGVDSTLKIQPAELGDSAVYLCASSSGTGLSEQFFGPGTRLTVL.

The V call is TRBV6-1, the J call TRBJ1-2, with 7 nucleotides matching TRBD1. CDR1 is MNHNS and CDR2 is SASEGT in the germline V gene. The CDR3 loop spans 17 amino acids. Trimming at V came to 2 bases and at J to 8 bases, leaving 17 bases not matched to a gene. The CDR3 DNA follows: TGTGCCAGCAGTGAATGGGGGGACAGTACTGAATTTGGAGGCTACACCTTC. Amino acid sequence: CASSEWGDSTEFGGYTF.

The chain couples TRBV15 to TRBJ2-7; TRBD2 matches at 7 bases. Per germline, CDR1 LNHNV and CDR2 YYDKDF (reference sequence). Trimming at V came to 3 bases and at J to 1 base, leaving 6 bases not matched to a gene. The CDR3 runs 15 residues. The CDR3 loop is CATSSAPSGSYEQYF. The DNA for the CDR3 is TGTGCCACCAGCAGCGCACCTAGCGGATCCTACGAGCAGTACTTC.

This clone has only one observation. The genes are TRBV5-1 and TRBJ1-4; D is ambiguous. Per germline, CDR1 SGHRS and CDR2 YFSETQ. Trimming took off 3 bases at V and 5 bases at J, with 8 bases between the two ends. The CDR3 consists of 13 residues. CDR3 DNA sequence: TGCGCCAGCAGCTCGCCGAAAAATGAAAAACTGTTTTTT. It encodes CASSSPKNEKLFF. The variable domain in full, completed from reference TRBV5-1 and TRBJ1-4, reads KAGVTQTPRYLIKTRGQQVTLSCSPISGHRSVSWYQQTPGQGLQFLFEYFSETQRNKGNFPGRFSGRQFSNSRSEMNVSTLELGDSALYLCASSSPKNEKLFFGSGTQLSVL.

The V and J genes are TRBV6-2 or TRBV6-3 and TRBJ2-7; the match to TRBD1 covers 7 bases. The V and J ends lost 7 bases and 6 bases, in that order; junction bases with no gene match: 15. CDR1 is MNHEY and CDR2 is SVGEGT in the germline V gene. CDR3 length equals 15 residues. The CDR3 loop is CASNPRTGILAEQYF. The CDR3 DNA sequence: TGTGCCAGCAACCCGAGGACAGGCATTTTGGCCGAGCAGTACTTC.

In the case of this clone: Relative to the germline gene, one junction end is altered; a read error may explain this. The chain employs TRBV7-7 and TRBJ2-6; perhaps TRBD1 as D (5 bases). Germline loops: CDR1 SSHAT, CDR2 FNYEAQ (reference sequence). The CDR3 is made up of 18 amino acids. CDR3 loop: CASSLAGPRGSGANVLTF. As DNA, the CDR3 is TGTGCTAGCAGCTTAGCAGGCCCAAGGGGCTCTGGGGCCAACGTCCTGACTTTC.

This chain joins TRBV29-1 and TRBJ1-1; D might be TRBD1 (5 bases). CDR1 is SQVTM and CDR2 is ANQGSEA in the germline V gene. Trimming removed 4 bases from V and 8 bases from J, with 8 bases in between. The CDR3 totals 10 residues. The CDR3 DNA sequence: TGCAGCGTTGCGGGACCCGAAGCTTTCTTT. Protein product: CSVAGPEAFF.

This clone was observed a single time. The chain links TRBV21-1 to TRBJ2-3; TRBD1 was called by the table and not checked on the DNA. TRBV21-1 is recorded as a pseudogene. The CDR3 contains 15 residues. The chain's CDR3 is CASSNPTEDTDTQYF. The CDR3 coding sequence is TGTGCCAGCAGCAATCCAACAGAAGATACAGATACGCAGTATTTT.

The chain is built from TRBV6-5 and TRBJ1-2; 7 bases agree with TRBD1. V shed 2 bases and J 6 bases; nucleotides not matched to a gene: 3. Looked up from germline, CDR1 is MNHEY and CDR2 is SVGAGI. The CDR3 runs 13 residues. CDR3 in amino acids: CASSYRGQDGYTF. The CDR3 DNA sequence: TGTGCCAGCAGTTACAGGGGGCAGGATGGCTACACCTTC.

This clone is labeled medium-sized (0.01 to 0.1%). The chain links TRBV25-1 to TRBJ2-7, with a possible D match to TRBD1 (6 bases). V was pared by 5 bases and J by 0 bases, with 14 bases between. This CDR3 comprises 15 residues. Germline V gene lookup returns CDR1 MGHDK and CDR2 SYGVNS. Here the CDR3 reads CASSKGGTASYEQYF. The CDR3 DNA sequence: TGTGCCAGCAGTAAAGGGGGTACGGCCTCCTACGAGCAGTACTTC.

The rearrangement uses TRBV24-1 and TRBJ2-1; the D call may be TRBD1 or TRBD2 (5 bases each). Looked up from germline, CDR1 is KGHDR and CDR2 is SFDVKD. The CDR3 spans 14 residues. Trimming shortened V by 1 base and J by 10 bases, and 13 bases separated the two germline ends. The CDR3 is CATSDFWGLGEQFF. CDR3 nucleotides: TGTGCCACCAGTGATTTTTGGGGGTTGGGAGAGCAGTTCTTC.